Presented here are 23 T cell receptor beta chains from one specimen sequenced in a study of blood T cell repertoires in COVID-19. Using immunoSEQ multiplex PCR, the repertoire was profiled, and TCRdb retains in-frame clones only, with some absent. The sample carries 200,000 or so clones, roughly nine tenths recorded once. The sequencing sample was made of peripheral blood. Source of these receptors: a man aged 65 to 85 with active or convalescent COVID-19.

The CDR3 DNA is TGCGCCAGCAGCCAAGCGGGGGGCTTAGCCAAAAACATTCAGTACTTC. It encodes CASSQAGGLAKNIQYF. V is TRBV4-1 and J is TRBJ2-4, with D perhaps TRBD2 (7 bases). Germline assignment: CDR1 MGHRA and CDR2 YSYEKL. V lost 1 base to trimming and J lost 0 bases, with 10 bases between them. The CDR3 has 16 amino acids.

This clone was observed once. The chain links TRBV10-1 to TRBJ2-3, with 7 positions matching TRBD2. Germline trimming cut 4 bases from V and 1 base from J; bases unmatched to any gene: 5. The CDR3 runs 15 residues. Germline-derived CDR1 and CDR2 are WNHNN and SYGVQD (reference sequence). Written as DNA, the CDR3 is TGCGCCAGCAGTGCTCGGGCGGGGGGCACAGATACGCAGTATTTT. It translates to CASSARAGGTDTQYF.

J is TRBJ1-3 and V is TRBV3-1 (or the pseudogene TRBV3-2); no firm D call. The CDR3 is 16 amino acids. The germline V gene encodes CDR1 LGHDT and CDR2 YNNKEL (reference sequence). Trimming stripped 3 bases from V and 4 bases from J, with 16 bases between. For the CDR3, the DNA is TGTGCCAGCAGCCAGTATATGAGGTATTGGGGAAACACCATATATTTT. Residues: CASSQYMRYWGNTIYF.

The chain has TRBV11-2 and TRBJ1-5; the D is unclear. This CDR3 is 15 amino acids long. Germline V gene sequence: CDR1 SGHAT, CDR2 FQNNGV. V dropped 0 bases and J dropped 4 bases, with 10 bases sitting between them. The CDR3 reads CASSLDRSKNQPQHF. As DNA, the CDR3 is TGTGCCAGCAGCTTAGATCGGTCGAAAAATCAGCCCCAGCATTTT. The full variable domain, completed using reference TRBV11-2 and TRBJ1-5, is EAGVAQSPRYKIIEKRQSVAFWCNPISGHATLYWYQQILGQGPKLLIQFQNNGVVDDSQLPKDRFSAERLKGVDSTLKIQPAKLEDSAVYLCASSLDRSKNQPQHFGDGTRLSIL.

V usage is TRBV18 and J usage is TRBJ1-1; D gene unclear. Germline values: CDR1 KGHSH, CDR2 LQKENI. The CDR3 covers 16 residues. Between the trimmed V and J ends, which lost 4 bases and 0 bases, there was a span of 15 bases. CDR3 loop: CASSLKVPDLNTEAFF. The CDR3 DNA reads TGTGCCAGCTCACTCAAGGTCCCGGACTTGAACACTGAAGCTTTCTTT. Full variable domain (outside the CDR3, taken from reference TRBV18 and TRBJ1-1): NAGVMQNPRHLVRRRGQEARLRCSPMKGHSHVYWYRQLPEEGLKFMVYLQKENIIDESGMPKERFSAEFPKEGPSILRIQQVVRGDSAAYFCASSLKVPDLNTEAFFGQGTRLTVV.

CDR3 coding DNA: TGTGCCAGCGGGACAGGGGCCTACGAGCAGTACTTC. Translation: CASGTGAYEQYF. The V and J genes are TRBV9 and TRBJ2-7, with 10 bases matching TRBD1. The V segment lost 7 bases and the J segment 2 bases; nucleotides outside the gene matches: 0. The length of the CDR3 is 12 residues. Looked up from germline, CDR1 is SGDLS and CDR2 is YYNGEE.

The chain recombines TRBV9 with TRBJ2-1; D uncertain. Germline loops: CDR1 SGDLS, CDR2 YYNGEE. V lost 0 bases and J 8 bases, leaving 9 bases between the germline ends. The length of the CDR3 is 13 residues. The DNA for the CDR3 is TGTGCCAGCAGCGTAGCACTTTTAGATGAGCAGTTCTTC. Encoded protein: CASSVALLDEQFF.

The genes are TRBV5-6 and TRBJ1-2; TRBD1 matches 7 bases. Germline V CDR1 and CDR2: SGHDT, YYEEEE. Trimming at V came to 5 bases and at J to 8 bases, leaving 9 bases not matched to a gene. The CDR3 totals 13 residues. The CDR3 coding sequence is TGTGCCAGCAGACAAACAGGGGCCAGGGGCTACACCTTC. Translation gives CASRQTGARGYTF. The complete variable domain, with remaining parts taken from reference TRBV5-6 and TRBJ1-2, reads DAGVTQSPTHLIKTRGQQVTLRCSPKSGHDTVSWYQQALGQGPQFIFQYYEEEERQRGNFPDRFSGHQFPNYSSELNVNALLLGDSALYLCASRQTGARGYTFGSGTRLTVV.

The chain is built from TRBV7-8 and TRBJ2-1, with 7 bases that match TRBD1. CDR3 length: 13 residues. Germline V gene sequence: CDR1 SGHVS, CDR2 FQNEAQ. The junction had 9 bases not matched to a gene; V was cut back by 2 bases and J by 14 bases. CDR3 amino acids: CASSLSVQGIEFF. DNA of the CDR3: TGTGCCAGCAGCTTATCCGTACAGGGGATTGAGTTCTTC.

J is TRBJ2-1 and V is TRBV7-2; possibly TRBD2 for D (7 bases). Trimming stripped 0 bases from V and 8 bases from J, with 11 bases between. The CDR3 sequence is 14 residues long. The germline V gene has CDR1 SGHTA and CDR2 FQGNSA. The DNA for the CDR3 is TGTGCCAGCAGCTTAGCTACAGGGAGGGATGAGCAGTTCTTC. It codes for CASSLATGRDEQFF.

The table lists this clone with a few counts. The CDR3 loop reads CASSNRGPEQYF. CDR3 nucleotide sequence: TGTGCCAGCAGCAACAGGGGTCCCGAGCAGTACTTC. The chain couples TRBV7-9 to TRBJ2-7; 7 bases align to TRBD1. The germline V gene has CDR1 SEHNR and CDR2 FQNEAQ (reference sequence). There are 12 residues in the CDR3. The V segment lost 5 bases and the J segment 6 bases; nucleotides outside the gene matches: 4.

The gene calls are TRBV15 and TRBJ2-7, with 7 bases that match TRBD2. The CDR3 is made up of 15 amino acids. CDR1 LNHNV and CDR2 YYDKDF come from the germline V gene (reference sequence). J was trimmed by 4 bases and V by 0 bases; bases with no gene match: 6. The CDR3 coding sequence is TGTGCCACCAGCAGAGATTTCGGGGGGAAGTACGAGCAGTACTTC. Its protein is CATSRDFGGKYEQYF.

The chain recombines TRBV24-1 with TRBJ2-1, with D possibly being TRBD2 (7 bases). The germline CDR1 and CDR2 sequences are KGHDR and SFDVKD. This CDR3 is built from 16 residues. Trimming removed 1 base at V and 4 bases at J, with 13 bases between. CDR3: CATSDFRGARYNEQFF. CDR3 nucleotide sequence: TGTGCCACCAGTGATTTCCGGGGGGCCAGGTACAATGAGCAGTTCTTC.

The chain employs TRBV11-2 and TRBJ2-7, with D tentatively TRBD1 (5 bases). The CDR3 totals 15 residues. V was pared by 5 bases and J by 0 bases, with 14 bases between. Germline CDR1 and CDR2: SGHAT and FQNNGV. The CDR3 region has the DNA TGTGCCAGCAGCACAGGCCATTTTGGCTCCTACGAGCAGTACTTC. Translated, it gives CASSTGHFGSYEQYF. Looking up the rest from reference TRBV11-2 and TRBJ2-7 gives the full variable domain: EAGVAQSPRYKIIEKRQSVAFWCNPISGHATLYWYQQILGQGPKLLIQFQNNGVVDDSQLPKDRFSAERLKGVDSTLKIQPAKLEDSAVYLCASSTGHFGSYEQYFGPGTRLTVT.

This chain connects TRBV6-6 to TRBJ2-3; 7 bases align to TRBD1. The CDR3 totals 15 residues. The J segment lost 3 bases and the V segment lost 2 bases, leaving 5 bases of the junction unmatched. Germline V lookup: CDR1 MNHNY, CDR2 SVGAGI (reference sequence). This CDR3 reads CASSYPPRGTDTQYF. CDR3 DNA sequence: TGTGCCAGCAGTTACCCCCCCAGGGGGACAGATACGCAGTATTTT.

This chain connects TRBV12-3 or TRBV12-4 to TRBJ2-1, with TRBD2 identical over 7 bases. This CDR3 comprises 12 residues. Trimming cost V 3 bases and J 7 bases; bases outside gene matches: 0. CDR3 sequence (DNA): TGTGCCAGCAGTTTCGGGGGGAATGAGCAGTTCTTC. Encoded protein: CASSFGGNEQFF.

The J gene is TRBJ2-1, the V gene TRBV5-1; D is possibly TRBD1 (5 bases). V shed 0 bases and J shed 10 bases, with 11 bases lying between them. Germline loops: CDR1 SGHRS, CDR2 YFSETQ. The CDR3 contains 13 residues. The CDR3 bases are TGCGCCAGCAGCTTGGAAGGGGCCGGAGAGCAGTTCTTC. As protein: CASSLEGAGEQFF.

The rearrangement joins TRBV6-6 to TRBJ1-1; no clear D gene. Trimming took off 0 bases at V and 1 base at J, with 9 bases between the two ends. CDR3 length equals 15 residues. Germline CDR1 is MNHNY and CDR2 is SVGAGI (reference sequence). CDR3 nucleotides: TGTGCCAGCAGTTACTCGGCCCCTGGGAACACTGAAGCTTTCTTT. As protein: CASSYSAPGNTEAFF.

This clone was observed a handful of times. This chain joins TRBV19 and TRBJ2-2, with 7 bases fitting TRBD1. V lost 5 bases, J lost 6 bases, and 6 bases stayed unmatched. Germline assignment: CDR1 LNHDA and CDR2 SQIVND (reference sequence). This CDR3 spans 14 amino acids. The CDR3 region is CASSEGAIAGELFF. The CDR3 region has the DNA TGTGCCAGTAGTGAGGGGGCAATCGCCGGGGAGCTGTTTTTT.

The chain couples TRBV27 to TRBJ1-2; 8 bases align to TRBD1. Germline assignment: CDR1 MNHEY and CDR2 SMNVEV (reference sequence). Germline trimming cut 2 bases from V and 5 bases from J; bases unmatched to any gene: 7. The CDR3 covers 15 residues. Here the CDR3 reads CASSLTGQGAYGYTF. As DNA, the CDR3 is TGTGCCAGCAGTTTAACTGGGCAGGGGGCGTATGGCTACACCTTC.

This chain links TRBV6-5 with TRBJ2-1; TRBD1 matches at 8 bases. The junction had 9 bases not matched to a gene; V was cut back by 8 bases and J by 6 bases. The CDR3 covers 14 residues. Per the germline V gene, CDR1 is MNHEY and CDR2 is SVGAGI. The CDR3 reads CASGTSGGLNEQFF. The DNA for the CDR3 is TGTGCCAGCGGGACCTCAGGGGGCCTCAATGAGCAGTTCTTC.

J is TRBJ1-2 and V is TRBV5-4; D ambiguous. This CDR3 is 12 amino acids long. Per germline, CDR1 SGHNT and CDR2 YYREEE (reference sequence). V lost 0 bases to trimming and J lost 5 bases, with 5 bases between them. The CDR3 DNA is TGTGCCAGCAGCTTGGATGAGTATGGCTACACCTTC. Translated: CASSLDEYGYTF.

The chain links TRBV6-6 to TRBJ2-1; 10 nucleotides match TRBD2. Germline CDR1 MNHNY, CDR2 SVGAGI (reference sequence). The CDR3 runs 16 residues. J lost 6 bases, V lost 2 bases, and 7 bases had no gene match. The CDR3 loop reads CASSYHLGLAANEQFF. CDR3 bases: TGTGCCAGCAGTTACCACCTCGGACTAGCGGCCAATGAGCAGTTCTTC.